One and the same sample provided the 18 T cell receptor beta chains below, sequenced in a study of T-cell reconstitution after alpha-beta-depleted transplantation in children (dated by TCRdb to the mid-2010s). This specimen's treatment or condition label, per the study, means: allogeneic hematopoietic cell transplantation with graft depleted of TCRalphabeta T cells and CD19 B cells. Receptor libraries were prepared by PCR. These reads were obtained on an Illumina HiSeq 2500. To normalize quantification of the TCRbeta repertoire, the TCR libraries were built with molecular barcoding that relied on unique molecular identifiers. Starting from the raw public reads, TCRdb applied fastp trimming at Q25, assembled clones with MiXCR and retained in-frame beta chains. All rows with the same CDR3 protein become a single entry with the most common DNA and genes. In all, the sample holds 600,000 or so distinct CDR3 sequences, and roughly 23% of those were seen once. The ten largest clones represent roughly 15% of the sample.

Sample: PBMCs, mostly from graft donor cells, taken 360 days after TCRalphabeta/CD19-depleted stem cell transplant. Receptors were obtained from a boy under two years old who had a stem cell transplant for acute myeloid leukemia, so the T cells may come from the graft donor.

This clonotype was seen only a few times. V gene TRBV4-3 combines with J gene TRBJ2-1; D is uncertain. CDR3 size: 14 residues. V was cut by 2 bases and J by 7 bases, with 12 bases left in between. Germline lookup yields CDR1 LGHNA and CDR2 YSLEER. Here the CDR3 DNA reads TGCGCCAGCAGCCAAAGCCCACAAGGTAATGAGCAGTTCTTC. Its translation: CASSQSPQGNEQFF.

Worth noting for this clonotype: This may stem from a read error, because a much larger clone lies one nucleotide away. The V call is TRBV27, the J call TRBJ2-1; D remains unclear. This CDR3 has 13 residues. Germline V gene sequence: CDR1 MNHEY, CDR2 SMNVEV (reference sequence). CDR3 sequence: CACSLSAESEQFF. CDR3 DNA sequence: TGTGCCTGCAGTTTATCCGCGGAAAGTGAGCAGTTCTTC.

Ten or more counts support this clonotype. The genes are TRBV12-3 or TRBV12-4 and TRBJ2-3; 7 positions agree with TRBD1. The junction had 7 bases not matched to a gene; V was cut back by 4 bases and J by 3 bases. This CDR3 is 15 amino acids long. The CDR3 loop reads CASSSTGQRTDTQYF. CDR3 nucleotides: TGTGCCAGCAGTTCCACGGGACAGAGAACAGATACGCAGTATTTT.

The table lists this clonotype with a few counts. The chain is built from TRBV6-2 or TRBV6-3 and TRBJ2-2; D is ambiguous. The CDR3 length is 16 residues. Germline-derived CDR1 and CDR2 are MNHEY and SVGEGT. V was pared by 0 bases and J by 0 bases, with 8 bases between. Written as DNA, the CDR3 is TGTGCCAGCAGTTACTCGAGCAGGTCGAACACCGGGGAGCTGTTTTTT. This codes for CASSYSSRSNTGELFF.

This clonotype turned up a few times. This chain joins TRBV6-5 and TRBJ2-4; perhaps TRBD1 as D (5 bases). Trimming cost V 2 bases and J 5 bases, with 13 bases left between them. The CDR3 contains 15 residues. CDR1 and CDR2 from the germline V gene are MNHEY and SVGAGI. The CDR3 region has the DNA TGTGCCAGCAGTTACCCAGGGCAAAACGAAAACATTCAGTACTTC. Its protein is CASSYPGQNENIQYF.

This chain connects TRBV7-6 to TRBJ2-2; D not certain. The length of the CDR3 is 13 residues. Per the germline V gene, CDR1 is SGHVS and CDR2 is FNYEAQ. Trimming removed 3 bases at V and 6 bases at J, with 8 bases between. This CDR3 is CASSLEASGELFF. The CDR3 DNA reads TGTGCCAGCAGCTTGGAAGCTTCCGGGGAGCTGTTTTTT.

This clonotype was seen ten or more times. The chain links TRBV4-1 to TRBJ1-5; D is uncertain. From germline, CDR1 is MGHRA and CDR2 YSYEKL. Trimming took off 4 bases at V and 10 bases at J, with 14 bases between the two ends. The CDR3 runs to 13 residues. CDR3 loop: CASSPRLAIPQHF. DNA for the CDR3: TGCGCCAGCAGCCCCCGACTCGCGATACCCCAGCATTTT.

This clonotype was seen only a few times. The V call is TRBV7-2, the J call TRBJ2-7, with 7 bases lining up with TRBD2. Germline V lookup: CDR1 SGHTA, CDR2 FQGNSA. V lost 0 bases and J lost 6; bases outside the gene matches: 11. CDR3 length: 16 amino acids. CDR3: CASSLAWDYRPGEQYF. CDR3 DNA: TGTGCCAGCAGCTTAGCGTGGGACTATCGTCCGGGCGAGCAGTACTTC. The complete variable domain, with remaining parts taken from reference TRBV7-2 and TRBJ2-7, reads GAGVSQSPSNKVTEKGKDVELRCDPISGHTALYWYRQSLGQGLEFLIYFQGNSAPDKSGLPSDRFSAERTGGSVSTLTIQRTQQEDSAVYLCASSLAWDYRPGEQYFGPGTRLTVT.

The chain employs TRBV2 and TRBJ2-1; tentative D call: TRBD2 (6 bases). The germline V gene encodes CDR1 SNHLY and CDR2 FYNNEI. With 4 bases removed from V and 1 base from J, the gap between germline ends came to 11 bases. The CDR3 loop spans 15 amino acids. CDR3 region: CASSASGPSYNEQFF. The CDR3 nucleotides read TGTGCCAGCAGTGCCAGCGGGCCTTCCTACAATGAGCAGTTCTTC.

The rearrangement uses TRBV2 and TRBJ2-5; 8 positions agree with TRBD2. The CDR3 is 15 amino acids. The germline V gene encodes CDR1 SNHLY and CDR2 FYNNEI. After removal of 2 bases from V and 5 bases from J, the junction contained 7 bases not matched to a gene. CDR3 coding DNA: TGTGCCAGCAGTGAATATCCACTAGCGGTGGAGACCCAGTACTTC. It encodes CASSEYPLAVETQYF.

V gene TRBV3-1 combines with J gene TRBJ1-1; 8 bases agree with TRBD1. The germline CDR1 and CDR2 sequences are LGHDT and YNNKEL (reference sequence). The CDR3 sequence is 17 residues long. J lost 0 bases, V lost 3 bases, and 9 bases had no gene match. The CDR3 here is CASSQLTGARMNTEAFF. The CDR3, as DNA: TGTGCCAGCAGCCAGTTGACAGGGGCGAGAATGAACACTGAAGCTTTCTTT.

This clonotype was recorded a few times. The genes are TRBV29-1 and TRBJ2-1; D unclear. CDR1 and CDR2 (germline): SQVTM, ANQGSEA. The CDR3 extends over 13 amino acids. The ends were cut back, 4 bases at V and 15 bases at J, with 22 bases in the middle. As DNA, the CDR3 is TGCAGCGTTGGGCTAGTCCTAACCGCTCACTTGTTCTTC. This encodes CSVGLVLTAHLFF.

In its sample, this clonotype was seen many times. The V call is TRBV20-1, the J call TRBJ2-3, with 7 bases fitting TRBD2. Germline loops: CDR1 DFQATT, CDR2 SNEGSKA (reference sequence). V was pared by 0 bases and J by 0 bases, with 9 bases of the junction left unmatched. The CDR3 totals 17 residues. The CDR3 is CSARDSGRAASTDTQYF. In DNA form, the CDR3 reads TGCAGTGCTAGAGATAGCGGGCGAGCGGCTAGCACAGATACGCAGTATTTT.

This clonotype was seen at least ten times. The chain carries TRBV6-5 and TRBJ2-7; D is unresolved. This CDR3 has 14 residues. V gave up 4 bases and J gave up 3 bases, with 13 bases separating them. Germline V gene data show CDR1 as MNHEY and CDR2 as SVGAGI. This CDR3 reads CASSLSGRFYEQYV. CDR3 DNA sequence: TGTGCCAGCAGTTTATCGGGCAGGTTCTACGAGCAGTACGTC.

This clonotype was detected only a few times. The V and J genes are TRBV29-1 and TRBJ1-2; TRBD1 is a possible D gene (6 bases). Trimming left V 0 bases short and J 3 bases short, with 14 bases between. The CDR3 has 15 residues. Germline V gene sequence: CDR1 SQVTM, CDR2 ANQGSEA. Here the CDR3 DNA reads TGCAGCGTTGAAGATGGCAGGGGAAGGGACTATGGCTACACCTTC. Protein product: CSVEDGRGRDYGYTF.

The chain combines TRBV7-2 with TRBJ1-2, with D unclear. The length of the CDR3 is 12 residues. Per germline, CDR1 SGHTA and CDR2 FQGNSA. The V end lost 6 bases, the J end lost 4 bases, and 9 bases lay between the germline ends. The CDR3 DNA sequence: TGTGCCAGCAGAGCAGGAGCCTATGGCTACACCTTC. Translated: CASRAGAYGYTF.

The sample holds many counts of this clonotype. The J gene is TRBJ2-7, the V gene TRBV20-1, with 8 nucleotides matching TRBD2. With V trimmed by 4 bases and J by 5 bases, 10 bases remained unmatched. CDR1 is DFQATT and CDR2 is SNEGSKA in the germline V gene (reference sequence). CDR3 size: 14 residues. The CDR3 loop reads CSATRPGLGDEQYF. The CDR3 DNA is TGCAGTGCTACCCGCCCGGGACTAGGAGACGAGCAGTACTTC.

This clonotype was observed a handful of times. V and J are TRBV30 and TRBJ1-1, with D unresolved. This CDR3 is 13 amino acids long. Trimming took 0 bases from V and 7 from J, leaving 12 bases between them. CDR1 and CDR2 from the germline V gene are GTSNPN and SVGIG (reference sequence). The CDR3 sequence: CAWSVTVPLEAFF. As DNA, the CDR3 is TGTGCCTGGAGTGTAACAGTTCCCCTTGAAGCTTTCTTT.